Sequencing of this T cell receptor (beta chain) was carried out in a study of T cell changes during pregnancy in multiple sclerosis. V shed 5 bases and J 3 bases; nucleotides not matched to a gene: 7. The V gene's germline CDR1 is MNHEY and CDR2 SMNVEV (reference sequence). The CDR3 is 15 amino acids. Data came from immunoSEQ multiplex PCR; TCRdb stores just in-frame clones and leaves some out. This table has about 110,000 clones, 85% to 95% appearing once. The sample consisted of peripheral blood, taken after pregnancy. The clonotype originates from a female donor with multiple sclerosis, enrolled in a pregnancy study. The V call is TRBV27, the J call TRBJ2-3, with 8 nucleotides matching TRBD2. The chain's CDR3 is CASSPGTRRTDTQYF. In DNA form, the CDR3 reads TGTGCCAGCAGTCCAGGGACTAGGAGGACAGATACGCAGTATTTT.